This TCR beta chain was identified during a study of cytotoxic CD8 clonotypes in ibrutinib-treated CLL (dated by TCRdb to about 2021). About the investigation overall: The cohort was composed of roughly ten relapsed/refractory and approximately 16 treatment-naive patients; IGHV unmutated status was identified in approximately 17 patients. Partial responses were observed in some 24 patients and complete responses in 2; after a median follow-up of roughly 62 months, remission was maintained in approximately 14 patients and progression was observed in around twelve. The response samples were drawn at a median of roughly twelve months into treatment, with a range of roughly 6 to 40 months. On average, each sample had roughly 260,000 productive templates and roughly 95,000 productive rearrangements. Longitudinal samples were obtainable from about 30% of the roughly 90 participants in the trial. Cryopreserved peripheral blood mononuclear cells were collected at three points: before therapy, at response, and at either sustained remission or disease progression. Every remission and progressive disease sample was obtained while ibrutinib was still being received by the patients. Overall study outcomes, separate from this receptor: Sampling times were not matched between patients in sustained remission and patients whose disease was progressing, and lymph node repertoires were not examined. Public clonotypes were rare and either shrank or stayed stable during treatment, and the rise in clonality at ibrutinib response reflected expansion of private clonotypes. An increase in clonality was observed at ibrutinib response, with clonality remaining stable during sustained remission and falling back toward baseline at progression. Baseline clonality exceeded that of age-matched healthy donors and correlated strongly with circulating CD8+ T-cell counts.

Comments on this clone: It lacks a known antigen. No quality values exist for individual bases; no much larger clone is one base distant.

For TCR beta library preparation, approximately 1.9 micrograms of genomic DNA was extracted from cryopreserved PBMCs. Longitudinal blood samples from CLL patients receiving ibrutinib monotherapy were subjected to high-throughput TCR beta sequencing. The patients took part in an open-label, single-center phase 2 trial of ibrutinib monotherapy. As encoded in the germline V gene, CDR1 is SGHDN while CDR2 is FVKESK. CDR3 length: 17 amino acids, cysteine to phenylalanine. The entry retains the CDR3 DNA only, 51 bases that are in frame from base 1. Trimming removed 1 base from V and 1 base from J, leaving 16 bases between the germline ends. The goal of deep resolution MiSeq sequencing was a depth between 1 in 1 million and 1 in 200,000 T cells, and coverage averaged 10x per clonotype. The immunoSEQ hsTCRB Kit was used to generate the TCR beta libraries. The study's processing was this. The data were analyzed with ImmunoSEQ Analyzer and ImmunoSEQ Data Assistant, and V, D and J gene assignments followed IMGT definitions. Clonality, which ranges from 0 to 1, was calculated as one minus the normalized Shannon entropy of productive rearrangement frequencies. Only overrepresented clonotypes making up at least 0.05% of each patient's repertoire were included in the public clonotype analysis. Some 13 age-matched healthy donor repertoires from immuneACCESS served as clonality controls. As stored in TCRdb, this immuneACCESS dataset retains in-frame rearrangements with V and J assigned. A fraction of the clones does not appear; measured against another copy, unresolved V genes explain less than half of the discrepancy, and the remainder lacks a known reason. V and J calls and clone size are copied from that table; D and trimming were computed from the DNA. Counted in this sample were about 140,000 clones; 80% of them appeared once. The leading ten clones occupy roughly 7.2% of the sample.

This sequence uses TRBV14 and TRBJ2-5, with TRBD2 as a weak D call on 5 bases. The specimen comprised PBMCs, sampled after 36 months of ibrutinib treatment. The receptor's source is a human donor with chronic lymphocytic leukemia. The CDR3 protein sequence reads: CASSQVMFRRAQETQYF. The sequence in DNA is TGTGCCAGCAGCCAAGTAATGTTTCGGCGGGCCCAAGAGACCCAGTACTTC.